This TCR beta chain comes out of a study of patients and donors after allogeneic stem cell transplantation. TCRdb independently ran MiXCR on the RT-PCR reads; one entry per CDR3 protein. The sample shows under 200,000 distinct CDR3 sequences, approximately 31% of them seen only once. V shed 4 bases, J shed 4 bases, and the junction held 7 bases outside the gene matches. Germline V gives CDR1 MDHEN, CDR2 SYDVKM. The CDR3 is made up of 14 amino acids. Sequenced sample: blood, either unsorted or a sorted T cell fraction (not recorded which). The TCR was taken from a human donor who was either an allogeneic HSCT recipient or a stem cell or donor lymphocyte infusion donor (not recorded which). It is not recorded whose cells these are; they may come from a transplant donor. This sequence joins TRBV28 and TRBJ2-7; 7 positions agree with TRBD1. CDR3 DNA sequence: TGTGCCAGCAGTTCAGGGGGTTCCCAGTACGAGCAGTACTTC. This translates into CASSSGGSQYEQYF.